The clone carrying this TCR beta chain occurred many times. Its antigen is not known. Time point of the sample: pre-sensitization, week 0. The treatment is: therapeutic diphenylcyclopropenone sensitization with weekly scalp DPC. MiXCR was run by TCRdb on the RACE reads, yielding one entry per CDR3 protein. The sample has about 80,000 distinct CDR3 sequences, 12% to 15% seen once; the top ten hold roughly 4.9%. CDR3 length: 13 amino acids. CDR1 is SGHTA and CDR2 is FQGNSA in the germline V gene. The V and J ends lost 3 bases and 4 bases, in that order; junction bases with no gene match: 2. The data were taken from a study of human T cells and chemical hapten exposure. Findings of the study overall: Healthy individuals' immune responses may differ from those of donors, who had alopecia.

The V gene is TRBV7-2, the J gene TRBJ1-1; 7 nucleotides align to TRBD1. This TCR was sampled from a woman aged 45-60 years with alopecia areata. Some clones in this sample may be carry-over from other donors' samples. Sample: whole blood, taken in connection with sensitization to the hapten diphenylcyclopropenone (DPC). CDR3 nucleotides: TGTGCCAGCAGCTTCACAGGGGTCACTGAAGCTTTCTTT. The encoded protein is CASSFTGVTEAFF.